This T cell receptor beta chain was recovered during a study of cytomegalovirus exposure and HLA in healthy donors. Study conclusions and caveats: A later analysis, which compared TCR beta chains of equal frequency, found the HLA-associated ones more clonally expanded. Likely technical artifact: a cluster of highly shared sequence variants.

A multiplex PCR was run with 60 Vbeta primers and 13 Jbeta primers. The table came from immunoSEQ multiplex PCR; TCRdb's copy has only in-frame clones and leaves some out. The data hold more than 65,000 clones, with around 81% observed a single time. Concerning this clone itself: The antigen remains undetermined.

This CDR3 has 14 amino acids. Germline CDR1 and CDR2: SGHRS and YFSETQ. Trimming cost V 1 base and J 3 bases; bases outside gene matches: 3. The sequence derives from a man younger than 35 in good health and CMV-seropositive. This rearrangement joins TRBV5-1 to TRBJ2-7, with 8 bases identical to TRBD1. The sequencing input was PBMCs. This chain's CDR3 is CASSLSGGVYEQYF. Here the CDR3 DNA reads TGCGCCAGCAGCTTGTCAGGGGGCGTCTACGAGCAGTACTTC. Full variable domain (rest looked up from reference TRBV5-1 and TRBJ2-7): KAGVTQTPRYLIKTRGQQVTLSCSPISGHRSVSWYQQTPGQGLQFLFEYFSETQRNKGNFPGRFSGRQFSNSRSEMNVSTLELGDSALYLCASSLSGGVYEQYFGPGTRLTVT.